This T cell receptor (beta chain) was recovered during a study of T-cell reconstitution after alpha-beta-depleted transplantation in children. Study observations and caveats: At around two months after transplant, the alpha-beta T cells were reportedly derived from several hundred expanded clones that came from non-depleted graft cells. One year post-transplant, T-cell counts and diversity were largely derived from T cells produced anew.

This clonotype was seen repeatedly, ten times or more. The antigen is undetermined. Unique molecular identifiers were used in preparing the TCRbeta library. Using its own MiXCR run on the PCR reads, TCRdb lists one record per CDR3 protein. The sample has 200,000 or so distinct CDR3 sequences; 5.5% to 7% are singletons. CDR3 length equals 12 residues. With 3 bases removed from V and 7 bases from J, the gap between germline ends came to 8 bases. Germline CDR1 SGHDT, CDR2 YYEEEE. The rearrangement uses TRBV5-6 and TRBJ2-1; D unresolved. Sequences were derived from PBMCs, sampled before TCRalphabeta/CD19-depleted stem cell transplant. The sequence derives from a girl less than two years old with combined immunodeficiency, due to receive a stem cell transplant. In nucleotides, the CDR3 is TGTGCCAGCAGCTCTTGGGGAAATGAGCAGTTCTTC. Translating gives CASSSWGNEQFF.